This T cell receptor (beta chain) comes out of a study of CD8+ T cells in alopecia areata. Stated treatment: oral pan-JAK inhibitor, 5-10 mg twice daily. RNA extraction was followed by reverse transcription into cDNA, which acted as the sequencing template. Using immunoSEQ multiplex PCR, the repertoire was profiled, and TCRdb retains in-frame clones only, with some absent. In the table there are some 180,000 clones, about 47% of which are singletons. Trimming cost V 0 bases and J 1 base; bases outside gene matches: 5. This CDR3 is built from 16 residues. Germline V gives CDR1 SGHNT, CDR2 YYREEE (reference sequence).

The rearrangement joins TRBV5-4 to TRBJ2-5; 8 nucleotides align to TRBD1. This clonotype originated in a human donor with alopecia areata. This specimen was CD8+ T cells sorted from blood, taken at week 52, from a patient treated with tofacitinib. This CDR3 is CASSLELTGGQETQYF. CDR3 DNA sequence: TGTGCCAGCAGCTTGGAGTTAACAGGGGGCCAAGAGACCCAGTACTTC.